This T cell receptor beta chain was identified during a study of T cell responses to AZD1222 COVID-19 vaccine. General study points: Along spike, vaccine-associated CD4 TCRs were found throughout, with dominance at 160-218 and 743-854. White British donors predominated, females outnumbered males, and clonal diversity was possibly underestimated. Just a handful of AZD1222 recipients tested seropositive at baseline.

As for this clone: Antigen specificity is unknown.

The repertoire was sequenced with immunoSEQ multiplex PCR; TCRdb's copy has only in-frame clones and lacks some. The sample has some 200,000 clones, approximately 93% seen once; the top ten hold about 3.5%. Germline values: CDR1 SGDLS, CDR2 YYNGEE. V was clipped by 0 bases and J by 7 bases, with 14 bases between them. The CDR3 spans 16 residues. The sample in question was peripheral blood, obtained 28 days after the second AZD1222 dose. The receptor was isolated from an adult who received the AZD1222 COVID-19 vaccine. The rearrangement links TRBV9 to TRBJ1-6; D gene uncertain. DNA of the CDR3: TGTGCCAGCAGCGTAGGGGCCCGGGTCGGGAATTCACCCCTCCACTTT. Amino acids: CASSVGARVGNSPLHF. The full variable domain, with the rest looked up from reference TRBV9 and TRBJ1-6, is DSGVTQTPKHLITATGQRVTLRCSPRSGDLSVYWYQQSLDQGLQFLIQYYNGEERAKGNILERFSAQQFPDLHSELNLSSLELGDSALYFCASSVGARVGNSPLHFGNGTRLTVT.